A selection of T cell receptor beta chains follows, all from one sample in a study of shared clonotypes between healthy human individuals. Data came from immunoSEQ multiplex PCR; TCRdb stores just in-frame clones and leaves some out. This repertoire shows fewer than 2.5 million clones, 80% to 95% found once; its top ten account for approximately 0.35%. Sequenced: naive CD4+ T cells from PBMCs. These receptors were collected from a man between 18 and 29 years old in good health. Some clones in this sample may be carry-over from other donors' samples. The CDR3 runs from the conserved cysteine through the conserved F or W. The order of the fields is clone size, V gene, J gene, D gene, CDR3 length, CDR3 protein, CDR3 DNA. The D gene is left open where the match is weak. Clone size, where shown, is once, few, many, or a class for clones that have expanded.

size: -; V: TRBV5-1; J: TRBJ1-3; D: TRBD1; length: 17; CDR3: CASSRPGGPNSGNTIYF; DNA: TGCGCCAGCAGCCGTCCAGGGGGTCCAAACTCTGGAAACACCATATATTTT
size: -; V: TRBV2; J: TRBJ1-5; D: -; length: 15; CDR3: CASRAKQGGNQPQHF; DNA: TGTGCCAGCAGGGCGAAACAGGGAGGCAATCAGCCCCAGCATTTT
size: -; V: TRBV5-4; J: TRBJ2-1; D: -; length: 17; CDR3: CASSLVVAADSYNEQFF; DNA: TGTGCCAGCAGCTTGGTGGTAGCGGCAGACTCCTACAATGAGCAGTTCTTC
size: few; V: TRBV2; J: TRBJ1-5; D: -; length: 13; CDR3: CASRRSGNQPQHF; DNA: TGTGCCAGTCGACGGTCTGGGAATCAGCCCCAGCATTTT
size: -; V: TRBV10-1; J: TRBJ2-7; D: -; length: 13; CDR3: CASSEDPFHEQYF; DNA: TGCGCCAGCAGTGAGGATCCGTTCCACGAGCAGTACTTC
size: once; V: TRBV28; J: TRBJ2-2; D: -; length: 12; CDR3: CASSQLTGELFF; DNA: TGTGCCAGCAGCCAACTTACCGGGGAGCTGTTTTTT
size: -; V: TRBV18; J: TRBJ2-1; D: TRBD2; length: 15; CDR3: CASSPSGQTYNEQFF; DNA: TGTGCCAGCTCACCTAGCGGGCAAACCTACAATGAGCAGTTCTTC
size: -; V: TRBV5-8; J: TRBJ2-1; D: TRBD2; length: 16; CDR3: CASSLSGLAGDNEQFF; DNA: TGTGCCAGCAGCTTATCGGGACTAGCGGGCGACAATGAGCAGTTCTTC
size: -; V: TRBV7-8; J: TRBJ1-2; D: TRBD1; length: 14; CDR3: CASSPRTGIYGYTF; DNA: TGTGCCAGCAGCCCCCGGACAGGGATCTATGGCTACACCTTC
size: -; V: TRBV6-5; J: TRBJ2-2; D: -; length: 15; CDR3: CASGIQRLVRGELFF; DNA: TGTGCCAGCGGCATCCAGAGGCTAGTTCGCGGGGAGCTGTTTTTT
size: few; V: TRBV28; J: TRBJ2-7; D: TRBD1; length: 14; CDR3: CASRTGTGWYEQYF; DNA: TGTGCCAGCAGAACCGGGACAGGGTGGTACGAGCAGTACTTC
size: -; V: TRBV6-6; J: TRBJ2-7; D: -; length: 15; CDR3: CASSYLVGAAYEQYF; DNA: TGTGCCAGCAGTTACTTAGTGGGGGCTGCCTACGAGCAGTACTTC
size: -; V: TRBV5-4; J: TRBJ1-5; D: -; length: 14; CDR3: CASSRAGDNQPQHF; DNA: TGTGCCAGCAGCAGGGCAGGGGACAATCAGCCCCAGCATTTT
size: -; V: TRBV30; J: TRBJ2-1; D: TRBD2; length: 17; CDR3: CAWSLSRTSGYYNEQFF; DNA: TGTGCCTGGAGTCTAAGTCGGACTAGCGGGTACTACAATGAGCAGTTCTTC
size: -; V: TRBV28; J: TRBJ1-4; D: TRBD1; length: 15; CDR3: CASSLWGQVNEKLFF; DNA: TGTGCCAGCAGTTTATGGGGACAGGTCAACGAAAAACTGTTTTTT
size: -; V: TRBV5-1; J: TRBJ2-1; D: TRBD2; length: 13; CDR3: CASSRDYYNEQFF; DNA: TGCGCCAGCAGCAGGGACTATTACAATGAGCAGTTCTTC
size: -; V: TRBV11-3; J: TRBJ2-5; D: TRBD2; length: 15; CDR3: CASSLAAGVGETQYF; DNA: TGTGCCAGCAGCTTGGCAGCGGGAGTTGGAGAGACCCAGTACTTC
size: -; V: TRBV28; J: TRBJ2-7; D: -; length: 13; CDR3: CASRTLDEDEQYF; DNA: TGTGCCAGCAGAACCTTAGACGAAGACGAGCAGTACTTC
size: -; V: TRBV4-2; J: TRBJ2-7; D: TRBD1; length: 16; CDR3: CASSQRFGQGSYEQYF; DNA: TGTGCCAGCAGCCAGAGATTCGGACAGGGATCCTACGAGCAGTACTTC
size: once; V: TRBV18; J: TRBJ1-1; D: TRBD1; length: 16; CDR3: CASSPRSRTGGTEAFF; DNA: TGTGCCAGCTCACCACGTTCAAGGACAGGGGGGACTGAAGCTTTCTTT
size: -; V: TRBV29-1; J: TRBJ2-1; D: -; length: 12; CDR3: CSVGKSYNEQFF; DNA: TGCAGCGTTGGAAAGTCCTACAATGAGCAGTTCTTC
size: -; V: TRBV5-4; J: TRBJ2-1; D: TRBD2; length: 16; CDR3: CASSLGPSGPYNEQFF; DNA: TGTGCCAGCAGCTTGGGGCCTAGCGGACCCTACAATGAGCAGTTCTTC
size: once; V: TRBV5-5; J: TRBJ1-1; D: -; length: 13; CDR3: CASSLTIRVKAFF; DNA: TGTGCCAGCAGCTTGACAATCCGGGTGAAAGCTTTCTTT
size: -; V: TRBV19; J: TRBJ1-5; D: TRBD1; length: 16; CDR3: CASSIDGGTANQPQHF; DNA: TGTGCCAGTAGTATAGATGGGGGGACAGCCAATCAGCCCCAGCATTTT
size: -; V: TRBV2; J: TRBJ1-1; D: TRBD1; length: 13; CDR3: CASRNYRGGEAFF; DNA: TGTGCCAGCAGGAACTACAGGGGTGGTGAAGCTTTCTTT
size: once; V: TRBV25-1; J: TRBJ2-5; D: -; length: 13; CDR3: CASSGTVGGTQYF; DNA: TGTGCCAGCAGTGGGACGGTCGGCGGGACCCAGTACTTC
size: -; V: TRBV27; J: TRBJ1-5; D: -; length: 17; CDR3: CASSLPKQRLSNQPQHF; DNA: TGTGCCAGCAGTTTACCAAAGCAGAGACTCAGCAATCAGCCCCAGCATTTT
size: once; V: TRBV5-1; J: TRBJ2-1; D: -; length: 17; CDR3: CASSLSLGTQAYNEQFF; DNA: TGCGCCAGCAGCCTGTCGCTAGGGACACAAGCCTACAATGAGCAGTTCTTC
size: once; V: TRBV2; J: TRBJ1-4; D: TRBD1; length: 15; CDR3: CASSEGQGAGEKLFF; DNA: TGTGCCAGCAGTGAAGGACAGGGGGCGGGTGAAAAACTGTTTTTT
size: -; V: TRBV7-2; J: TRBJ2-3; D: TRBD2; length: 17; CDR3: CASSLGLAGRSADTQYF; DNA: TGTGCCAGCAGCTTAGGACTAGCGGGTAGGAGTGCAGATACGCAGTATTTT
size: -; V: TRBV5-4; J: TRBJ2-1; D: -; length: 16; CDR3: CASSAGSGILYNEQFF; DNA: TGTGCCAGCAGCGCGGGGTCCGGGATACTCTACAATGAGCAGTTCTTC
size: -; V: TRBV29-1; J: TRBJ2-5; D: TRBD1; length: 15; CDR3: CSIQQVKGAQETQYF; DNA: TGCAGCATTCAGCAAGTAAAGGGGGCCCAAGAGACCCAGTACTTC
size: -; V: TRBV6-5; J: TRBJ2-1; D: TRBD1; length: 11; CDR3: CASGTAREQFF; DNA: TGTGCCAGCGGGACAGCGCGTGAGCAGTTCTTC
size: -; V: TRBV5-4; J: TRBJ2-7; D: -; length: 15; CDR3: CASSFSQGPAYEQYF; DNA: TGTGCCAGCAGCTTCAGCCAGGGACCAGCCTACGAGCAGTACTTC
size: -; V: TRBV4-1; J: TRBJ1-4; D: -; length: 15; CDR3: CASNSYWTGNEKLFF; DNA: TGCGCCAGCAATTCTTACTGGACTGGTAATGAAAAACTGTTTTTT
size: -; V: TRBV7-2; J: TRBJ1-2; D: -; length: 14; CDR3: CASSPHGANYGYTF; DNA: TGTGCCAGCAGCCCCCACGGTGCTAACTATGGCTACACCTTC
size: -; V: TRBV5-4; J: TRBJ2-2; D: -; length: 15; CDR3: CASSLASANTGELFF; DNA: TGTGCCAGCAGCTTGGCTAGCGCGAACACCGGGGAGCTGTTTTTT
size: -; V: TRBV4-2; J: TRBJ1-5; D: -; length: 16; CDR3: CASSQELDRGNQPQHF; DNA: TGTGCCAGCAGCCAAGAACTCGACCGCGGGAATCAGCCCCAGCATTTT
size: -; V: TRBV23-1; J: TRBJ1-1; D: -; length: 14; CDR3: CASSLTTMNTEAFF; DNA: TGCGCCAGCAGTCTGACCACCATGAACACTGAAGCTTTCTTT
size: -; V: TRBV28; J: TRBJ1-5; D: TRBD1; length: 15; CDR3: CASSLSWTGRQPQHF; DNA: TGTGCCAGCAGTTTGTCCTGGACAGGGAGACAGCCCCAGCATTTT
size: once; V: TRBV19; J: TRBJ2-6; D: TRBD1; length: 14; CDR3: CASSLGQGTNVLTF; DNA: TGTGCCAGTAGTCTAGGACAGGGTACCAACGTCCTGACTTTC
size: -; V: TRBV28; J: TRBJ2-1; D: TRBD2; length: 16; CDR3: CASSFVSASGRNGQFF; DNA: TGTGCCAGCAGTTTCGTGTCGGCTAGCGGGAGGAATGGGCAGTTCTTC
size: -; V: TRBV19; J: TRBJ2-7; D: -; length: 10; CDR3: CASSNDEQYF; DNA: TGTGCCAGTAGCAACGACGAGCAGTACTTC
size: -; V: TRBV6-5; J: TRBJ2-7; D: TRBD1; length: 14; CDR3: CASSYNRGPGEQYF; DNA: TGTGCCAGCAGTTATAACAGGGGGCCCGGCGAGCAGTACTTC